These 23 T cell receptor beta chains were sequenced from one sample in a study of OX40 agonist ivuxolimab in advanced cancers. Sequencing was performed with immunoSEQ multiplex PCR; in TCRdb, only in-frame clones are kept and a portion is missing. Among over 55,000 clones listed, 75% to 85% were seen once. The sample consisted of CD4+ or CD8+ T cells sorted from blood, taken in a trial of the OX40 agonist ivuxolimab. These receptors originate from an adult with an advanced solid tumor such as melanoma, head and neck, liver or kidney cancer.

The chain links TRBV19 to TRBJ2-5, with no clear D. The ends were cut back, 1 base at V and 4 bases at J, with 10 bases in the middle. The CDR3 is 14 amino acids. In germline, CDR1 is LNHDA, CDR2 SQIVND (reference sequence). CDR3 coding DNA: TGTGCCAGTAGTATAGGGGGAACGGGAGAGACCCAGTACTTC. Amino acid sequence: CASSIGGTGETQYF.

V and J are TRBV5-1 and TRBJ2-1; the D is unclear. Germline V CDR1 and CDR2: SGHRS, YFSETQ. Trimming took off 0 bases at V and 4 bases at J, with 8 bases between the two ends. The CDR3 is 14 amino acids. CDR3 nucleotide sequence: TGCGCCAGCAGCTTGGGAAGCCCGTACAATGAGCAGTTCTTC. The encoded protein is CASSLGSPYNEQFF.

In this sample, this clone turned up a few times. This chain joins TRBV29-1 and TRBJ2-5; 8 nucleotides agree with TRBD1. Germline V gene lookup returns CDR1 SQVTM and CDR2 ANQGSEA. The CDR3 has 14 amino acids. Trimming removed 5 bases from V and 5 bases from J; junction bases left unmatched: 10. CDR3 sequence reads: CSVLGRQGLETQYF. The CDR3 DNA is TGCAGCGTTCTGGGGAGACAGGGGTTGGAGACCCAGTACTTC.

V usage is TRBV14 and J usage is TRBJ1-2; 9 bases are a match to TRBD1. Per germline, CDR1 SGHDN and CDR2 FVKESK. This CDR3 spans 15 amino acids. J lost 8 bases, V lost 2 bases, and 9 bases had no gene match. The CDR3 coding sequence is TGTGCCAGCAGCCAAATCGGGACAGGGCTTCGCGGCTACACCTTC. It encodes CASSQIGTGLRGYTF. The full variable domain, in which reference TRBV14 and TRBJ1-2 provide the parts outside the CDR3, is EAGVTQFPSHSVIEKGQTVTLRCDPISGHDNLYWYRRVMGKEIKFLLHFVKESKQDESGMPNNRFLAERTGGTYSTLKVQPAELEDSGVYFCASSQIGTGLRGYTFGSGTRLTVV.

The chain carries TRBV6-4 and TRBJ1-2; no clear D gene. This CDR3 is 14 amino acids long. Between the trimmed V and J ends, which lost 8 bases and 1 base, there was a span of 14 bases. Germline V CDR1 and CDR2: MRHNA, SNTAGT. This CDR3 is CASPGRPYNYGYTF. For the CDR3, the DNA is TGTGCCAGCCCAGGCAGGCCATATAACTATGGCTACACCTTC.

The V gene is TRBV2, the J gene TRBJ2-5, with D maybe TRBD2 (6 bases). V shed 4 bases and J shed 2 bases, with 11 bases lying between them. The germline CDR1 and CDR2 sequences are SNHLY and FYNNEI. This CDR3 comprises 14 residues. The CDR3 loop is CASSVLALQETQYF. DNA for the CDR3: TGTGCCAGCAGTGTTCTAGCGCTTCAAGAGACCCAGTACTTC. Together with reference TRBV2 and TRBJ2-5, the CDR3 gives the full variable domain: EPEVTQTPSHQVTQMGQEVILRCVPISNHLYFYWYRQILGQKVEFLVSFYNNEISEKSEIFDDQFSVERPDGSNFTLKIRSTKLEDSAMYFCASSVLALQETQYFGPGTRLLVL.

V usage is TRBV5-6 and J usage is TRBJ2-7; D is uncertain. Germline-derived CDR1 and CDR2 are SGHDT and YYEEEE. The CDR3 has 14 residues. Trimming shortened V by 0 bases and J by 3 bases, and 10 bases separated the two germline ends. The CDR3 is CASSLGRNSYEQYF. The CDR3 DNA is TGTGCCAGCAGCTTGGGGCGGAATAGCTACGAGCAGTACTTC.

The rearrangement joins TRBV19 to TRBJ1-1; D not resolved. V was clipped by 7 bases and J by 0 bases, with 15 bases between them. Germline V gene lookup returns CDR1 LNHDA and CDR2 SQIVND (reference sequence). The CDR3 sequence is 15 residues long. CDR3 coding DNA: TGTGCCAGTACCACTCTCGAGGCGATGAACACTGAAGCTTTCTTT. This gives the protein CASTTLEAMNTEAFF.

CDR3 amino acids: CASSLGRRGTRSADTQYF. The CDR3 nucleotides are TGTGCCAGCAGTTTAGGGAGGCGGGGGACTAGGTCGGCAGATACGCAGTATTTT. This rearrangement joins TRBV27 to TRBJ2-3; TRBD2 matches 8 bases. Trimming at V came to 2 bases and at J to 4 bases, leaving 14 bases not matched to a gene. The CDR3 spans 18 residues. Germline V gene sequence: CDR1 MNHEY, CDR2 SMNVEV (reference sequence).

The V gene is TRBV18, the J gene TRBJ2-7, with TRBD1 matching over 8 bases. The CDR3 extends over 15 amino acids. V shed 6 bases and J 0 bases; nucleotides not matched to a gene: 7. Germline V gives CDR1 KGHSH, CDR2 LQKENI. CDR3 sequence reads: CASSPVGTGSYEQYF. CDR3 DNA sequence: TGTGCCAGCTCGCCGGTCGGGACAGGCTCCTACGAGCAGTACTTC.

The table lists this clone with a count of one. This chain connects TRBV9 to TRBJ1-2, with D maybe TRBD1 (5 bases). CDR3 length equals 13 residues. Trimming took 3 bases from V and 6 from J, leaving 12 bases between them. CDR1 is SGDLS and CDR2 is YYNGEE in the germline V gene. The CDR3, as DNA: TGTGCCAGCAGCGCTAGCAGGGTAAATGGCTACACCTTC. As protein: CASSASRVNGYTF.

This sequence joins TRBV2 and TRBJ1-2; the match to TRBD1 covers 9 bases. The length of the CDR3 is 14 residues. The V segment lost 8 bases and the J segment 2 bases; nucleotides outside the gene matches: 6. Per the germline V gene, CDR1 is SNHLY and CDR2 is FYNNEI. The CDR3 reads CASCPGTGNYGYTF. CDR3 DNA sequence: TGTGCCAGCTGTCCCGGGACAGGGAACTATGGCTACACCTTC.

V gene TRBV6-6 combines with J gene TRBJ2-7; TRBD2 agrees at 11 bases. This CDR3 spans 15 amino acids. Germline lookup yields CDR1 MNHNY and CDR2 SVGAGI (reference sequence). The junction had 4 bases not matched to a gene; V was cut back by 2 bases and J by 4 bases. This chain's CDR3 is CASSYVSGRAYEQYF. CDR3 DNA sequence: TGTGCCAGCAGTTACGTTAGCGGGAGGGCTTACGAGCAGTACTTC.

This chain links TRBV7-9 with TRBJ2-3, with D hard to call. This CDR3 has 11 residues. Per germline, CDR1 SEHNR and CDR2 FQNEAQ (reference sequence). V shed 3 bases and J shed 4 bases, with 2 bases lying between them. The CDR3 region has the DNA TGTGCCAGCAGCTTCTCAGATACGCAGTATTTT. Translating it yields CASSFSDTQYF.

The rearrangement uses TRBV30 and TRBJ2-5, with 9 bases aligning to TRBD2. V was pared by 3 bases and J by 5 bases, with 13 bases of the junction left unmatched. Germline V gene lookup returns CDR1 GTSNPN and CDR2 SVGIG (reference sequence). The CDR3 runs to 16 residues. CDR3 loop: CAWSLWGREGRETQYF. The CDR3 nucleotides read TGTGCCTGGAGCCTTTGGGGGCGGGAGGGCCGTGAGACCCAGTACTTC.

The chain links TRBV19 to TRBJ2-2, with D perhaps matching TRBD1 (5 bases). V gave up 10 bases and J gave up 0 bases, with 15 bases separating them. The CDR3 is 15 residues long. Looked up from germline, CDR1 is LNHDA and CDR2 is SQIVND (reference sequence). This CDR3 is CATRAGQTNTGELFF. DNA for the CDR3: TGTGCCACCCGAGCAGGGCAGACGAACACCGGGGAGCTGTTTTTT. Full variable domain (outside the CDR3, taken from reference TRBV19 and TRBJ2-2): DGGITQSPKYLFRKEGQNVTLSCEQNLNHDAMYWYRQDPGQGLRLIYYSQIVNDFQKGDIAEGYSVSREKKESFPLTVTSAQKNPTAFYLCATRAGQTNTGELFFGEGSRLTVL.

The rearrangement joins TRBV7-7 to TRBJ2-5; 10 bases agree with TRBD2. Germline CDR1 SSHAT, CDR2 FNYEAQ (reference sequence). J was trimmed by 1 base and V by 5 bases; bases with no gene match: 7. The CDR3 extends over 16 amino acids. For the CDR3, the DNA is TGTGCCAGCAGCCGATCTTGGACTAGCGGCCAAGAGACCCAGTACTTC. Translation gives CASSRSWTSGQETQYF.

This clone was seen a few times. The chain couples TRBV6-6 to TRBJ1-2; D may be TRBD1 (6 bases). The CDR3 sequence is 14 residues long. V dropped 7 bases and J dropped 4 bases, with 16 bases sitting between them. Per the germline V gene, CDR1 is MNHNY and CDR2 is SVGAGI (reference sequence). CDR3 residues: CASNLGQGRYGYTF. For the CDR3, the DNA is TGTGCCAGCAACTTGGGCCAGGGGCGCTATGGCTACACCTTC.

This clone was observed a few times. Sequence at one end of the junction differs from germline and may be a read error. The chain recombines TRBV2 with TRBJ2-2, with D possibly being TRBD2 (5 bases). Germline CDR1 is SNHLY and CDR2 is FYNNEI. The CDR3 extends over 16 amino acids. CDR3 region: CASSDRSGNRGAGKNF. Here the CDR3 DNA reads TGTGCCAGCAGTGACAGGTCGGGGAACCGGGGAGCTGGGAAAAACTTT. The whole variable domain, remainder taken from reference TRBV2 and TRBJ2-2, is EPEVTQTPSHQVTQMGQEVILRCVPISNHLYFYWYRQILGQKVEFLVSFYNNEISEKSEIFDDQFSVERPDGSNFTLKIRSTKLEDSAMYFCASSDRSGNRGAGKNFGEGSRLTVL.

This sequence joins TRBV6-8 and TRBJ2-7; TRBD1 aligns across 8 bases. The V and J ends lost 4 bases and 6 bases, in that order; junction bases with no gene match: 8. This CDR3 is 14 amino acids long. Germline CDR1 MNHGY, CDR2 SAAAGT. CDR3 sequence (DNA): TGTGCCAGCAGTTTTTCAGGACAGGGTGGCGAGCAGTACTTC. Amino acids: CASSFSGQGGEQYF.

In this sample, this clone turned up once. The rearrangement links TRBV28 to TRBJ1-1, with D unresolved. V lost 6 bases, J lost 8 bases, and 10 bases lay in between. Looked up from germline, CDR1 is MDHEN and CDR2 is SYDVKM. The CDR3 is 11 residues long. CDR3 protein: CASRTEREAFF. CDR3 sequence (DNA): TGTGCCAGCAGGACGGAACGAGAAGCTTTCTTT.

The chain is built from TRBV5-6 and TRBJ2-5, with 7 bases aligning to TRBD2. The CDR3 has 19 amino acids. V dropped 4 bases and J dropped 7; count of bases not matched to a gene: 25. Germline V CDR1 and CDR2: SGHDT, YYEEEE. CDR3 bases: TGTGCCAGCAGCCCCGAACCTTGGGAGGGCCCCTGGTACCAGGGGACCCAGTACTTC. Translating gives CASSPEPWEGPWYQGTQYF.

This rearrangement joins TRBV5-1 to TRBJ2-1, with 8 bases that match TRBD1. From germline, CDR1 is SGHRS and CDR2 YFSETQ. The trim removed 1 base at V and 8 bases at J, leaving 14 bases unmatched. The CDR3 contains 17 residues. CDR3 sequence (DNA): TGCGCCAGCAGCTTGCCACTCTCGGACAGGGCTGAGGATGAGCAGTTCTTC. Residues: CASSLPLSDRAEDEQFF. Looking up the rest from reference TRBV5-1 and TRBJ2-1 gives the full variable domain: KAGVTQTPRYLIKTRGQQVTLSCSPISGHRSVSWYQQTPGQGLQFLFEYFSETQRNKGNFPGRFSGRQFSNSRSEMNVSTLELGDSALYLCASSLPLSDRAEDEQFFGPGTRLTVL.